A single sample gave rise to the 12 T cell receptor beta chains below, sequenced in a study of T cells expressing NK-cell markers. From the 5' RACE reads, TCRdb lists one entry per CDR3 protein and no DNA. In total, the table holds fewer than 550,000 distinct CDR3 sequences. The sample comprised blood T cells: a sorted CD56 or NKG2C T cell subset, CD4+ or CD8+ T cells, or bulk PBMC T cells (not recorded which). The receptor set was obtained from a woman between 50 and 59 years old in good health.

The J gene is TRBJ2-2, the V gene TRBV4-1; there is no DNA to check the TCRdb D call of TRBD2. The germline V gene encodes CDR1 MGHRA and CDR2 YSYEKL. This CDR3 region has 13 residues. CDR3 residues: CASSQVGAGELFF.

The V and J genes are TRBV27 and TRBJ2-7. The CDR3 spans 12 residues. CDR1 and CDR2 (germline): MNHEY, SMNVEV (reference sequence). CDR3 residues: CASSRSPYEQYF.

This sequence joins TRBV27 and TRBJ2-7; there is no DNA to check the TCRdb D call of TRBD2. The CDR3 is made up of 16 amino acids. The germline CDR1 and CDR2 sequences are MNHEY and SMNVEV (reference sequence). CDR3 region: CASSFLGRSASYEQYF.

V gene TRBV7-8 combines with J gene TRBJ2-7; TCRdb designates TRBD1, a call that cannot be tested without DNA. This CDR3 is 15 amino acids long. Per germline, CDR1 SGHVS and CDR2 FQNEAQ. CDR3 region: CASSTDVSGGYEQYF.

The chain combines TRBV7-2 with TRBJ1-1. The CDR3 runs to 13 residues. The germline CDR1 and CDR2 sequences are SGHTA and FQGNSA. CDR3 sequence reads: CASGLWPNTEAFF.

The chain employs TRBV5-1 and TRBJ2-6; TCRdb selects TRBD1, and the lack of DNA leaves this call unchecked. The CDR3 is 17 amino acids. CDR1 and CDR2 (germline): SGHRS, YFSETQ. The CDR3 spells CASSLGGASSGANVLTF.

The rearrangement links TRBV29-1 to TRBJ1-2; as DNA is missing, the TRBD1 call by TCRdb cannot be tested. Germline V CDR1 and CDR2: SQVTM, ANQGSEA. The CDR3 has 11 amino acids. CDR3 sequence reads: CSVDRGLGYTF.

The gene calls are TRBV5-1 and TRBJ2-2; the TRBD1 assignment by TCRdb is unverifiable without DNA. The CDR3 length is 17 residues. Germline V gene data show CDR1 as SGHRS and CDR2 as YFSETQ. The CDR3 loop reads CASKLGSGTQNTGELFF.

CDR3 region: CASSPPTGVQETQYF. The chain employs TRBV18 and TRBJ2-5; TCRdb's D gene call, TRBD1, goes unchecked for lack of DNA. The CDR3 consists of 15 residues. Germline CDR1 is KGHSH and CDR2 is LQKENI.

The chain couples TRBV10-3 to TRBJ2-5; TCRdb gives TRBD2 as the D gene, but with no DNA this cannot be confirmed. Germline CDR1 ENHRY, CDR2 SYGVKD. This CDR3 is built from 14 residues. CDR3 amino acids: CAIGVARGKETQYF.

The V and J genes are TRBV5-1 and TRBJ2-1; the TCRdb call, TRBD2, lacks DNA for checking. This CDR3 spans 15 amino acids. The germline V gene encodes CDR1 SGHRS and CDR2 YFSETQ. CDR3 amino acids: CASSLSGRVHSEQFF.

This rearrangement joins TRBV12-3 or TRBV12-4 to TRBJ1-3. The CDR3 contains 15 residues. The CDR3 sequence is CASSSYPISGNTIYF.